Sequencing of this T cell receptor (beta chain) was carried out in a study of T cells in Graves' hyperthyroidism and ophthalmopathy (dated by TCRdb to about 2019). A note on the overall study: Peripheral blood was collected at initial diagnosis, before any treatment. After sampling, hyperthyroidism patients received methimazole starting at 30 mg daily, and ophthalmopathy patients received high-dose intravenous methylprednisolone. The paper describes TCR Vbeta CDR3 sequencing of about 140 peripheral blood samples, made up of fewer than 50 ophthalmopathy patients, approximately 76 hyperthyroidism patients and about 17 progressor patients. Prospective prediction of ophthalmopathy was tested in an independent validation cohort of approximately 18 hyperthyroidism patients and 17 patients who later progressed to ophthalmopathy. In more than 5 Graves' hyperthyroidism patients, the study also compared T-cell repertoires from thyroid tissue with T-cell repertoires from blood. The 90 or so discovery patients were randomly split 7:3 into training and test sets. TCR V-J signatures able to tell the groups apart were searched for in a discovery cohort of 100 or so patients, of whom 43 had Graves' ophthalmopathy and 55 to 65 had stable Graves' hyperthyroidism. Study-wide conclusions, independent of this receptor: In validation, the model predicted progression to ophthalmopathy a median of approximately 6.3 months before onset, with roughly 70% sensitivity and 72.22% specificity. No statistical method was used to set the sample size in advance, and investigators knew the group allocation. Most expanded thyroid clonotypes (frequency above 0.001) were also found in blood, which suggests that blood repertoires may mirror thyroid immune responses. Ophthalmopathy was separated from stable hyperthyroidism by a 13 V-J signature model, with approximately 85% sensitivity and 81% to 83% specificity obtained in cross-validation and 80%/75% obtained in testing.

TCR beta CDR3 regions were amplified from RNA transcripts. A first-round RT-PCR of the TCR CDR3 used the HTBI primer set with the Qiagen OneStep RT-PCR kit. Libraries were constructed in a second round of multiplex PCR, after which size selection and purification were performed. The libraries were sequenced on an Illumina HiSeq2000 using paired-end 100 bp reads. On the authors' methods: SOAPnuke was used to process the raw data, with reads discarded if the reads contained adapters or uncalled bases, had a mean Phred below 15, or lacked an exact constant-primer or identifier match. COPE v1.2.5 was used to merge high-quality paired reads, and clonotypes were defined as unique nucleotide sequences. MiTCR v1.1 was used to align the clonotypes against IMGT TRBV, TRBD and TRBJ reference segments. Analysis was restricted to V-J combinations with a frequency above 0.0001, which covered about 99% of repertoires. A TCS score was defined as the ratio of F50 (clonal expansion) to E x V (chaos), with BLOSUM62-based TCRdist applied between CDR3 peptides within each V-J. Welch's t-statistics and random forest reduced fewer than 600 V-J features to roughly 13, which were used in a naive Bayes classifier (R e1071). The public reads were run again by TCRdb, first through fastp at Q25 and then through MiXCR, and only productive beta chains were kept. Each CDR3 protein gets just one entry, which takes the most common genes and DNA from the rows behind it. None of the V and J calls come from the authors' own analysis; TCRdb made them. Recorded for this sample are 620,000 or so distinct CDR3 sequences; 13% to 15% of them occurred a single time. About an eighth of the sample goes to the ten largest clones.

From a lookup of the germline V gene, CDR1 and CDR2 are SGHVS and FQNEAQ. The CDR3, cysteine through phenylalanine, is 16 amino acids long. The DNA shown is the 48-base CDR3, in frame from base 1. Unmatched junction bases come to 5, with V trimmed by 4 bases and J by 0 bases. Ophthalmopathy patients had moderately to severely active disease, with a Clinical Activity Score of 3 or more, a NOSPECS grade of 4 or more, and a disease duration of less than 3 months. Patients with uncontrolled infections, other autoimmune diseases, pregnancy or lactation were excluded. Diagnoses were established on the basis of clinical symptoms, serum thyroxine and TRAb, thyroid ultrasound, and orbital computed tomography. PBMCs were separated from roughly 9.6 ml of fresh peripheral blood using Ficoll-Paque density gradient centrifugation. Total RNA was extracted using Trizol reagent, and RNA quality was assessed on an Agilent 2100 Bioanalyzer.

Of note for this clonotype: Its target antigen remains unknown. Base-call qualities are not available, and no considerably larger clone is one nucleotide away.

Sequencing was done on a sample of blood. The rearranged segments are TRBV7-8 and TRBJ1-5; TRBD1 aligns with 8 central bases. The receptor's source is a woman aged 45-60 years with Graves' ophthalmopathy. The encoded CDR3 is CASSSGQAYSNQPQHF. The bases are TGTGCCAGCAGCTCGGGACAGGCCTATAGCAATCAGCCCCAGCATTTT. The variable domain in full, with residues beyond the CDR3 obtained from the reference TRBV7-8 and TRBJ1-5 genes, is GAGVSQSPRYKVAKRGQDVALRCDPISGHVSLFWYQQALGQGPEFLTYFQNEAQLDKSGLPSDRFFAERPEGSVSTLKIQRTQQEDSAVYLCASSSGQAYSNQPQHFGDGTRLSIL.